This TCR beta chain was identified in a study of T cell responses to AZD1222 COVID-19 vaccine. Findings and limits, study-wide: There were vaccine-associated CD4 TCRs across spike, dominant at 160-218 and 743-854.

A remark on this clone: The antigen is undetermined.

Sequencing was performed with immunoSEQ multiplex PCR; in TCRdb, only in-frame clones are kept and a portion is missing. The table records 150,000 to 200,000 clones, around 90% of them present only once. Trimming left V 5 bases short and J 5 bases short, with 17 bases between. The CDR3 runs 15 residues. In germline, CDR1 is SGHTA, CDR2 FQGNSA. The sequencing used peripheral blood, collected on day 0 of AZD1222 vaccination. The receptor was isolated from an adult in good health. The genes are TRBV7-2 and TRBJ2-3; tentatively, D is TRBD1 or TRBD2 (6 bases each). The CDR3 nucleotides are TGTGCCAGCAGCCAGCGTGGGGGGCAAGAAGATACGCAGTATTTT. It translates to CASSQRGGQEDTQYF.